This TCR beta chain stems from a study of CD8+ T cells in alopecia areata. Regarding treatment: oral pan-JAK inhibitor, 5-10 mg twice daily. Obtained from alopecia areata patients were lesional scalp punch biopsies along with peripheral blood. cDNA reverse transcribed from extracted RNA served as the sequencing template. TCRdb's copy holds only in-frame clones and misses some; the assay was immunoSEQ multiplex PCR. The sample yields thousands of clones, approximately 74% seen once. The germline V gene encodes CDR1 SGHAT and CDR2 FQNNGV. Trimming cost V 5 bases and J 1 base, with 13 bases left between them. The CDR3 length is 15 residues.

The specimen was skin, collected at week 24, from a patient treated with tofacitinib. The sequence came from a human donor with alopecia areata. This sequence joins TRBV11-2 and TRBJ2-3; the D gene is possibly TRBD2 (5 bases). The CDR3 here is CASSRLDSGTDTQYF. DNA of the CDR3: TGTGCCAGCAGCCGGTTGGACTCTGGCACAGATACGCAGTATTTT. Filled out from reference TRBV11-2 and TRBJ2-3, the complete variable domain reads EAGVAQSPRYKIIEKRQSVAFWCNPISGHATLYWYQQILGQGPKLLIQFQNNGVVDDSQLPKDRFSAERLKGVDSTLKIQPAKLEDSAVYLCASSRLDSGTDTQYFGPGTRLTVL.